Described below is a single T cell receptor (beta chain) sequence and its context. Its target is unknown. The primer mix covered 54 TRBV segments and 13 TRBJ segments. Sequenced by immunoSEQ multiplex PCR; TCRdb stores in-frame clones only, minus some. Seen here are about 110,000 clones, around 92% observed once, and the top ten hold roughly 0.3%. These data belong to a study of T cell repertoires and HLA-DP antigens. Broader study findings: The CD4+ repertoire was not split into naive and memory. Against one allele, clones undetected before culture averaged approximately 39%; against the other, 50.6%.

Untouched CD4+ T cells were bead-isolated from PBMC at approximately 98% purity. There are 17 residues in the CDR3. Germline CDR1 is SGHDN and CDR2 is FVKESK. Unmatched junction bases numbered 14, after V lost 1 base and J lost 7 bases. The TCR sequence derives from a woman under 30 in good health and CMV-seronegative. Material: CD4+ T cells from PBMCs. The V gene is TRBV14, the J gene TRBJ1-2; 8 bases match TRBD1. CDR3 protein: CASSQVRSGTGYRGYTF. Here the CDR3 DNA reads TGTGCCAGCAGCCAAGTAAGATCGGGGACAGGATATCGTGGCTACACCTTC.